This TCR beta chain comes out of a study of blood T cell repertoires in COVID-19 (dated by TCRdb to 2019 to 2021). Describing the broader study: The collaborator samples originated in the United States, Italy and Spain and spanned the acute and convalescent phases of COVID-19. The prospective study material was composed of cDNA or gDNA derived from T cells, B-cell-depleted T cells, or PBMCs. Subjects who had been exposed to COVID-19, were actively infected with it, or had recovered from it provided the deeply sampled blood TCRbeta repertoires that made up the dataset. A freely available public database, intended as a resource for researchers studying the immune response to SARS-CoV-2, is where the repertoires were released. Samples came from the ongoing ImmuneRACE study (first 160 participants) plus 1,254 subjects from 6 global collaborators. Nearly every sample came with metadata listing a de-identified subject ID, COVID-19 status, age in years and sex. Where available, HLA class I and class II types were taken from metadata supplied by the sample provider and were not determined by assay-based typing. Points the paper makes about the study in general: The amount of clinical and demographic metadata varied by source and participant and was provided uncurated.

Participants in the prospective study were aged roughly 18 to 100 years, lived in over 20 United States geographic areas, and enrolled through a virtual design. Cohort assignment in the prospective study relied on participant-reported clinical history from a screening survey and a study questionnaire. In the prospective study, whole blood, serum and a nasopharyngeal or oropharyngeal swab were collected from each participant by mobile phlebotomists. Additional blood draws and questionnaires over an approximately 2-month period could optionally be provided by prospective study participants. Before DNA extraction, prospective study blood samples were shipped either frozen or at room temperature. For CDR1 and CDR2, the germline V gene (reference sequence) lists DFQATT and SNEGSKA. V loses 3 bases, J loses 3 bases, and the germline ends lie 4 bases apart. Measured from the cysteine to the phenylalanine, the CDR3 is 11 residues long. Only the CDR3 DNA is retained, 33 bases long and in frame from the first base.

With respect to this clone: Its antigen has not been determined. No base-level quality is on record; no much larger clone is a single base apart.

TCRbeta CDR3 regions were amplified from genomic DNA by means of the immunoSEQ Assay, a bias-controlled multiplex PCR. As for the original processing: Within the assay, amplification of reference gene primers was used to estimate how many nucleated cells each sample contained. Sequence reads were collapsed and filtered to measure the absolute abundance of every unique TCRbeta CDR3 rearrangement. For each sample, productive Simpson clonality was calculated as the square root of Simpson's diversity index over productive rearrangements. Here the immuneACCESS table is served through TCRdb, limited to in-frame sequences with V and J called. Missing clones are a known gap in these copies; in checked studies unresolved V genes cover under half, and the rest lacks a known reason. That table furnishes V, J and clone size, whereas the DNA furnished D and trimming. Recorded for this sample are approximately 180,000 clones; 89% of them occurred a single time. Under 3% of the sample is taken by the ten largest.

Specimen: PBMCs or T cells enriched from blood (not recorded which). The receptor was isolated from a woman in her thirties or forties with acute COVID-19. The sequence is built from TRBV20-1 and TRBJ2-3; the D gene cannot be named for sure. The sequence in DNA is TGCAGTGCTAGTGCGACAGATACGCAGTATTTT. It is translated as CSASATDTQYF.